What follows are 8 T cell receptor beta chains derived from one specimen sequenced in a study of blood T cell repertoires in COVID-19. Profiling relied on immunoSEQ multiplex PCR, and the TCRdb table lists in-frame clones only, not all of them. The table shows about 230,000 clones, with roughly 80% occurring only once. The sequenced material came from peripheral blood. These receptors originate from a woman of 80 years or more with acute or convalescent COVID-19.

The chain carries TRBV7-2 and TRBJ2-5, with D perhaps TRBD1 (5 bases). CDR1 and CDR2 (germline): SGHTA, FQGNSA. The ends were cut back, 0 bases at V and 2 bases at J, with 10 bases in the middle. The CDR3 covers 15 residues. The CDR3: CASSLAQGRQETQYF. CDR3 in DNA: TGTGCCAGCAGCTTAGCCCAGGGCAGACAAGAGACCCAGTACTTC.

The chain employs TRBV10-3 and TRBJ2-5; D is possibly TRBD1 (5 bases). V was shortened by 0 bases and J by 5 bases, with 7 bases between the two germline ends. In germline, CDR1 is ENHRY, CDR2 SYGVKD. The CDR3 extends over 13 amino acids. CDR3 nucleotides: TGTGCCATCAGTGAGTCGACAGTGGAGACCCAGTACTTC. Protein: CAISESTVETQYF.

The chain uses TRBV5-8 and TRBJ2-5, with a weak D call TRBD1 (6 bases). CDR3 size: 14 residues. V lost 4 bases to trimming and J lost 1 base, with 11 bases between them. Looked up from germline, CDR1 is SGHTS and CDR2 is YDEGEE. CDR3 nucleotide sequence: TGTGCCAGCAGCCGACGGGACACCCAAGAGACCCAGTACTTC. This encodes CASSRRDTQETQYF.

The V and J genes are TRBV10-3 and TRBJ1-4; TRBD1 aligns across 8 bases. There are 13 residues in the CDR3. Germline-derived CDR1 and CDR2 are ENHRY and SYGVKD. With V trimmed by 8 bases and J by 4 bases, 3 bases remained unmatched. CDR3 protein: CAIQGADNEKLFF. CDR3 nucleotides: TGTGCCATCCAGGGGGCTGATAATGAAAAACTGTTTTTT.

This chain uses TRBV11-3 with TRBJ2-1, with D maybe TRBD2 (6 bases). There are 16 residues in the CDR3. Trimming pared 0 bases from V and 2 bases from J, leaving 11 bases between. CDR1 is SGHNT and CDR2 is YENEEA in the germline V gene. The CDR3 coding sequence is TGTGCCAGCAGCTTAGATGGCGGGACGGCCTACAATGAGCAGTTCTTC. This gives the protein CASSLDGGTAYNEQFF.

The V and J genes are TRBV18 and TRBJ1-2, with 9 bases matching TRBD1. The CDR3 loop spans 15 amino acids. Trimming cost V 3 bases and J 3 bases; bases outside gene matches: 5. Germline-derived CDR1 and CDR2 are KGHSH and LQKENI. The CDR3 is CASSPTGGADYGYTF. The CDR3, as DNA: TGTGCCAGCTCACCCACAGGGGGCGCTGACTATGGCTACACCTTC.

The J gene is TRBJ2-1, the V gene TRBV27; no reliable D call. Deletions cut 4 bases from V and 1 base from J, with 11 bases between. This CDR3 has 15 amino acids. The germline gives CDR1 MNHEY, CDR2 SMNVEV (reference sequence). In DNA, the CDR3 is TGTGCCAGCAGTTCATCATGGCAATCCTACAATGAGCAGTTCTTC. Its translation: CASSSSWQSYNEQFF.

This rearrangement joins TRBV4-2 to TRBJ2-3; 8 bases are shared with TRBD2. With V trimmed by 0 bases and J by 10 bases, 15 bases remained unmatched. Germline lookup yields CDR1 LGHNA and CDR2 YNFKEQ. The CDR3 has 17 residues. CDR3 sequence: CASSQDVVAGMPWPQYF. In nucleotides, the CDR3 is TGTGCCAGCAGCCAAGATGTGGTAGCGGGAATGCCCTGGCCGCAGTATTTT.